The 24 T cell receptor beta chains below come from one sample, sequenced in a study of OX40 agonist ivuxolimab in advanced cancers. Profiling relied on immunoSEQ multiplex PCR, and the TCRdb table lists in-frame clones only, not all of them. The sample yields under 20,000 clones, 84% seen once. The material sequenced was CD4+ or CD8+ T cells sorted from blood, taken in a trial of the OX40 agonist ivuxolimab. Every receptor here comes from an adult with an advanced solid tumor such as melanoma, head and neck, liver or kidney cancer.

The chain has TRBV4-1 and TRBJ2-7; 14 nucleotides align to TRBD2. The CDR3 has 15 amino acids. Trimming cost V 4 bases and J 4 bases; bases outside gene matches: 3. Per the germline V gene, CDR1 is MGHRA and CDR2 is YSYEKL. CDR3 in amino acids: CASSPGTSGGYEQYF. DNA of the CDR3: TGCGCCAGCAGCCCCGGGACTAGCGGGGGTTACGAGCAGTACTTC.

The V gene is TRBV5-6, the J gene TRBJ2-7, with D possibly being TRBD1 (6 bases). The V and J ends lost 0 bases and 6 bases respectively, with 13 bases between them. The length of the CDR3 is 14 residues. The germline gives CDR1 SGHDT, CDR2 YYEEEE. The CDR3 loop is CASSLVTGYGEQYF. In DNA form, the CDR3 reads TGTGCCAGCAGCTTGGTAACAGGGTACGGCGAGCAGTACTTC.

The V gene is TRBV7-9, the J gene TRBJ1-1; D might be TRBD1 (6 bases). The V gene lost 5 bases and the J gene lost 5 bases, with 21 bases spanning the gap. Per germline, CDR1 SEHNR and CDR2 FQNEAQ (reference sequence). This CDR3 region has 16 residues. The DNA of the CDR3 is TGTGCCAGCAGCACAACTTTATCAGGGGCCGGGACTGAAGCTTTCTTT. Translating gives CASSTTLSGAGTEAFF.

V and J are TRBV7-9 and TRBJ1-1; D gene unclear. The ends were cut back, 5 bases at V and 5 bases at J, with 18 bases in the middle. Germline values: CDR1 SEHNR, CDR2 FQNEAQ (reference sequence). This CDR3 is built from 15 residues. This CDR3 reads CASSPPVQLRTEAFF. Here the CDR3 DNA reads TGTGCCAGCAGCCCGCCGGTGCAGCTTAGGACTGAAGCTTTCTTT. Based on the CDR3 plus reference TRBV7-9 and TRBJ1-1, the full variable domain is DTGVSQNPRHKITKRGQNVTFRCDPISEHNRLYWYRQTLGQGPEFLTYFQNEAQLEKSRLLSDRFSAERPKGSFSTLEIQRTEQGDSAMYLCASSPPVQLRTEAFFGQGTRLTVV.

J is TRBJ2-5 and V is TRBV19; D is ambiguous. V was shortened by 2 bases and J by 5 bases, with 9 bases between the two germline ends. The CDR3 is 13 amino acids. The germline CDR1 and CDR2 sequences are LNHDA and SQIVND (reference sequence). The CDR3 DNA sequence: TGTGCCAGTAGTATAAAGACGGCGGAGACCCAGTACTTC. Translated: CASSIKTAETQYF.

The rearrangement uses TRBV6-6 and TRBJ1-4; D call uncertain. This CDR3 comprises 15 residues. Germline CDR1 reads MNHNY; CDR2 reads SVGAGI (reference sequence). Between the trimmed V and J ends, which lost 4 bases and 0 bases, there was a span of 9 bases. CDR3 bases: TGTGCCAGCAGTTTGGCCGGGACAACTAATGAAAAACTGTTTTTT. It encodes CASSLAGTTNEKLFF.

The chain is built from TRBV6-1 and TRBJ1-1, with D uncertain. The germline V and J ends were trimmed by 1 base and 5 bases, with 11 bases remaining between them. The CDR3 contains 14 residues. Germline loops: CDR1 MNHNS, CDR2 SASEGT. The CDR3 bases are TGTGCCAGCAGTGAAGGTAGTACGGGGACTGAAGCTTTCTTT. Translated, it gives CASSEGSTGTEAFF.

The genes are TRBV9 and TRBJ2-5; 11 bases map to TRBD2. The CDR3 runs 15 residues. The V gene's germline CDR1 is SGDLS and CDR2 YYNGEE. Unmatched junction bases numbered 6, after V lost 6 bases and J lost 2 bases. This chain's CDR3 is CASTSSSGGQETQYF. CDR3 nucleotides: TGTGCCAGCACCTCCTCTAGCGGGGGGCAAGAGACCCAGTACTTC.

This chain uses TRBV5-6 with TRBJ2-7, with D perhaps TRBD2 (6 bases). V lost 0 bases and J lost 0, with 7 bases in between. This CDR3 is 14 amino acids long. CDR1 and CDR2 (germline): SGHDT, YYEEEE. CDR3 sequence (DNA): TGTGCCAGCAGCTTGGTCGGGGGCTCCTACGAGCAGTACTTC. It translates to CASSLVGGSYEQYF. Combining the CDR3 with reference TRBV5-6 and TRBJ2-7 gives the whole variable domain DAGVTQSPTHLIKTRGQQVTLRCSPKSGHDTVSWYQQALGQGPQFIFQYYEEEERQRGNFPDRFSGHQFPNYSSELNVNALLLGDSALYLCASSLVGGSYEQYFGPGTRLTVT.

The genes are TRBV11-2 and TRBJ2-3; the D gene could be TRBD1 or TRBD2 (5 bases each). The germline CDR1 and CDR2 sequences are SGHAT and FQNNGV. V was cut by 5 bases and J by 0 bases, with 12 bases left in between. The CDR3 has 15 residues. CDR3 coding DNA: TGTGCCAGCAGCCCATGGGACGCGAGCACAGATACGCAGTATTTT. This codes for CASSPWDASTDTQYF.

V gene TRBV6-5 combines with J gene TRBJ1-1, with D possibly TRBD1 on 5 matching bases. This CDR3 is built from 12 residues. The V end lost 5 bases, the J end lost 6 bases, and 10 bases lay between the germline ends. The germline V gene has CDR1 MNHEY and CDR2 SVGAGI. The CDR3 DNA follows: TGTGCCAGCAGTCAGGGTTTGTCTGAAGCTTTCTTT. Encoded protein: CASSQGLSEAFF.

The chain carries TRBV28 and TRBJ1-2; the D is unclear. CDR1 and CDR2 (germline): MDHEN, SYDVKM. The V gene lost 3 bases and the J gene lost 4 bases, with 12 bases spanning the gap. The CDR3 is 14 amino acids. In nucleotides, the CDR3 is TGTGCCAGCAGTTTCCAGCGTATCCTCTATGGCTACACCTTC. Its protein product is CASSFQRILYGYTF.

The gene calls are TRBV5-1 and TRBJ2-5; a possible D gene is TRBD2 (5 bases). CDR1 and CDR2 from the germline V gene are SGHRS and YFSETQ. V was clipped by 0 bases and J by 2 bases, with 17 bases between them. The CDR3 runs to 17 residues. CDR3 nucleotide sequence: TGCGCCAGCAGCTTGGGGGTGGTCGTGAGGGCGCAAGAGACCCAGTACTTC. This sequence encodes CASSLGVVVRAQETQYF. Full variable domain (remainder filled in from reference TRBV5-1 and TRBJ2-5): KAGVTQTPRYLIKTRGQQVTLSCSPISGHRSVSWYQQTPGQGLQFLFEYFSETQRNKGNFPGRFSGRQFSNSRSEMNVSTLELGDSALYLCASSLGVVVRAQETQYFGPGTRLLVL.

The J gene is TRBJ2-7, the V gene TRBV5-5; no clear D gene. CDR1 is SGHKS, CDR2 YYEKEE, per germline (reference sequence). This CDR3 is built from 13 residues. Trimming stripped 3 bases from V and 0 bases from J, with 7 bases between. CDR3 in amino acids: CASSSSLSYEQYF. The CDR3 DNA reads as TGTGCCAGCAGCTCATCCCTCTCCTACGAGCAGTACTTC.

The chain is built from TRBV11-2 and TRBJ2-3, with 9 positions matching TRBD1. Trimming removed 1 base from V and 3 bases from J; junction bases left unmatched: 2. Germline CDR1 reads SGHAT; CDR2 reads FQNNGV. The CDR3 covers 15 residues. This CDR3 reads CASSLGGTGTDTQYF. Here the CDR3 DNA reads TGTGCCAGCAGCTTAGGGGGGACAGGGACAGATACGCAGTATTTT.

This chain connects TRBV2 to TRBJ1-4; 9 bases are a match to TRBD1. Germline CDR1 SNHLY, CDR2 FYNNEI. This CDR3 has 16 residues. With 5 bases clipped from V and 3 bases from J, the junction kept 7 bases outside the gene matches. The CDR3 is CASSTRDRASNEKLFF. DNA for the CDR3: TGTGCCAGCAGTACCCGGGACAGGGCGTCTAATGAAAAACTGTTTTTT.

This CDR3 reads CASSLMGGLYGYTF. The CDR3 DNA reads TGTGCCAGCAGCTTAATGGGCGGACTTTATGGCTACACCTTC. The chain combines TRBV7-3 with TRBJ1-2; no definite D call. V gave up 1 base and J gave up 5 bases, with 11 bases separating them. Germline V gene lookup returns CDR1 SGHTA and CDR2 FQGTGA. There are 14 residues in the CDR3.

The rearrangement links TRBV6-5 to TRBJ2-7; D is uncertain. CDR3 length: 13 amino acids. V was trimmed by 2 bases and J by 3 bases, leaving 8 bases between them. Germline CDR1 and CDR2: MNHEY and SVGAGI. CDR3 sequence: CASSYIPGYEQYF. In DNA, the CDR3 is TGTGCCAGCAGTTACATACCGGGCTACGAGCAGTACTTC.

CDR3 nucleotides: TGTGCCAGCAGCTTGTATCCCTACGAGCAGTACTTC. It is translated as CASSLYPYEQYF. This chain uses TRBV5-5 with TRBJ2-7; unclear D gene. This CDR3 comprises 12 residues. The V end was cut by 1 base, the J end by 2 bases, with 4 bases between. CDR1 is SGHKS and CDR2 is YYEKEE in the germline V gene (reference sequence).

J is TRBJ2-3 and V is TRBV28; D is perhaps TRBD2 (6 bases). Germline lookup yields CDR1 MDHEN and CDR2 SYDVKM. This CDR3 region has 17 residues. V lost 5 bases and J lost 0, with 18 bases in between. The CDR3 bases are TGTGCCAGCAGTCCCCTGCCCGGGAGTGGAAGCACAGATACGCAGTATTTT. This codes for CASSPLPGSGSTDTQYF.

This chain links TRBV4-1 with TRBJ1-1; D is undetermined. The CDR3 is made up of 16 amino acids. Germline V gene data show CDR1 as MGHRA and CDR2 as YSYEKL. V lost 6 bases and J 7 bases, leaving 24 bases between the germline ends. CDR3 nucleotide sequence: TGCGCCAGCAGGGACGTTTCCGGGCCAAACGGCCGTGAAGCTTTCTTT. This sequence encodes CASRDVSGPNGREAFF.

Of note for this clone: An end of the junction differs from the germline gene, which may be a read error. The chain has TRBV7-7 and TRBJ2-1; TRBD2 agrees at 7 bases. Germline CDR1 is SSHAT and CDR2 is FNYEAQ (reference sequence). The CDR3 covers 17 residues. CDR3 in DNA: TGTGCTAGCAGCCCCAAGGGAGGGCAGGTATCCTACAATGAGCAGTTCTTC. Translated: CASSPKGGQVSYNEQFF.

The count of this clone is one. The rearrangement joins TRBV6-5 to TRBJ1-6, with D possibly TRBD1 on 6 matching bases. CDR3 size: 15 residues. CDR1 and CDR2 from the germline V gene are MNHEY and SVGAGI. With 4 bases removed from V and 7 bases from J, the gap between germline ends came to 14 bases. The CDR3 DNA reads as TGTGCCAGCAGTTGGATGGGGGCGGGAAATTCACCCCTCCACTTT. This gives the protein CASSWMGAGNSPLHF.

This chain connects TRBV5-4 to TRBJ2-1; 11 bases align to TRBD2. The CDR3 has 15 amino acids. V gave up 2 bases and J gave up 7 bases; unmatched junction bases: 5. Germline CDR1 reads SGHNT; CDR2 reads YYREEE (reference sequence). The CDR3 DNA reads as TGTGCCAGCAGCTTCGCTAGCGGGGGGTTGAATGAGCAGTTCTTC. Amino acid sequence: CASSFASGGLNEQFF.